The clone carrying this T cell receptor (beta chain) showed up just a few times. Employing constant-segment primers, 5'RACE generated TCR alpha and TCR beta cDNA libraries bearing sample barcodes and UMIs. Each CDR3 protein gets one entry after TCRdb re-called the 5' RACE reads with MiXCR. The sample shows about 360,000 distinct CDR3 sequences, around 14% of them seen only once. The data were obtained in a study of T-cell memory formation after mild COVID-19. V was clipped by 3 bases and J by 1 base, with 7 bases between them. This CDR3 has 13 amino acids. The germline CDR1 and CDR2 sequences are SNHLY and FYNNEI.

The material sequenced was PBMCs or a T cell subset sorted from them (not recorded which). The chain links TRBV2 to TRBJ2-7; D uncertain. This TCR derives from a young man who had mild COVID-19 (a few samples of this study predate the infection). Cell type and time point are not known. Written as DNA, the CDR3 is TGTGCCAGCAGTGAGTGGGAATCCTACGAGCAGTACTTC. Translating it yields CASSEWESYEQYF.